This T cell receptor (beta chain) was sequenced for a study of T cell changes during pregnancy in multiple sclerosis. CDR1 is LNHDA, CDR2 SQIVND, per germline (reference sequence). V trimming: 9 bases; J trimming: 5 bases; junction bases outside the gene matches: 11. The CDR3 loop spans 16 amino acids. Clones were read by immunoSEQ multiplex PCR, and TCRdb kept only the in-frame ones, dropping some. The sample lists fewer than 50,000 clones, roughly nine tenths occurring once. The starting material was CD4+ T cells from peripheral blood mononuclear cells, obtained in the first trimester of pregnancy. This chain joins TRBV19 and TRBJ2-5; 14 nucleotides line up with TRBD2. The sequence was obtained from a female donor with multiple sclerosis, enrolled in a pregnancy study. Written as DNA, the CDR3 is TGTGCCAGAGCCACCGGGACTAGCGGGAGAAGGGAGACCCAGTACTTC. Amino acids: CARATGTSGRRETQYF.